This is a list of T cell receptor beta chains from one sample in a study of blood T cell repertoires in COVID-19. Method: immunoSEQ multiplex PCR; TCRdb's copy keeps in-frame clones and lacks some. The table records under 85,000 clones, 65% to 85% of them present only once. The sequenced material came from peripheral blood. The receptors shown here come from a man aged 60-69 years with active or convalescent COVID-19. The conserved cysteine and the conserved F or W are not part of the CDR3 here. Fields, in order: V gene, J gene, D gene, CDR3 protein. A D gene is named only where the DNA matches it firmly.

>TRBV29-1|TRBJ2-3|.
SVKTGTASTDTQY
>TRBV4-1|TRBJ2-1|.
ASSSYNEQF
>TRBV18|TRBJ2-7|TRBD1
ASRSGTESTYEQY
>TRBV6-5|TRBJ2-7|TRBD2
ASSYLAGGPYEQY
>TRBV5-1|TRBJ2-5|TRBD2
ASSFLPSGGETQY
>TRBV7-2|TRBJ2-1|TRBD2
ASSLTGGRFDEQF
>TRBV20-1|TRBJ2-2|.
SAREYGELF
>TRBV13|TRBJ1-2|.
ASSAAIREGYGYT
>TRBV21-1|TRBJ1-2|.
ASSEKDRVYGYT
>TRBV30|TRBJ2-2|.
AWTRGYRTGELF
>TRBV9|TRBJ1-2|.
ASSVGENYGYT
>TRBV3-1/TRBV3-2|TRBJ2-1|.
ASSRASHSYNEQF
>TRBV7-8|TRBJ2-7|.
ASSPDRGVSYEQY
>TRBV15|TRBJ2-2|.
ATSRDVDSHLAGELF
>TRBV19|TRBJ1-5|.
ASSTTGTSNQPQH
>TRBV30|TRBJ1-1|.
AWSPGQMNTEAF
>TRBV5-1|TRBJ1-1|.
ASSLTGSNTEAF
>TRBV2|TRBJ1-2|.
ASILGPSSYGYT
>TRBV27|TRBJ1-5|TRBD1
ASSLRTGALKTQH
>TRBV6-1|TRBJ1-1|TRBD1
ASSDPRQGTEAF
>TRBV7-9|TRBJ2-2|TRBD1
ASRRRTGNTGELF
>TRBV6-5|TRBJ1-5|.
ASSYGQGNQPQH
>TRBV30|TRBJ1-2|TRBD1
AWSGGQFYGYT
>TRBV7-6|TRBJ1-2|TRBD1
ASSPGQGASNYGYT
>TRBV4-3|TRBJ2-7|TRBD2
ASSQGPSGGYEQY
>TRBV4-1|TRBJ2-3|.
ASSSNGGTRTDTQY
>TRBV29-1|TRBJ1-5|.
SVGTQDGNQPQH
>TRBV4-1|TRBJ1-2|.
ASSQDRGGRGYGYT
>TRBV12-3/TRBV12-4|TRBJ1-5|.
ASSWTANQPQH
>TRBV7-2|TRBJ1-3|.
ASSYQGGSGNTIY
>TRBV20-1|TRBJ2-5|.
SAGRWETQY
>TRBV6-6|TRBJ2-7|.
ASQSQQASSYEQY
>TRBV9|TRBJ1-5|TRBD1
ASSVSPGGSNQPQH
>TRBV6-5|TRBJ2-7|TRBD1
ASSSRTGAYEQY
>TRBV2|TRBJ1-4|.
ASTQVGKLF
>TRBV11-1|TRBJ2-3|.
ASSRTGISTDTQY
>TRBV29-1|TRBJ1-1|TRBD1
SVRQGNTEAF
>TRBV4-3|TRBJ2-1|TRBD2
ASSLRTSGAHNEQF
>TRBV9|TRBJ2-1|TRBD2
ASSPGTNYNEQF
>TRBV25-1|TRBJ2-7|.
ASSELGQPYEQY
>TRBV7-2|TRBJ1-1|.
ASSLRIADTEAF
>TRBV6-2/TRBV6-3|TRBJ2-7|TRBD2
ASSTSGGTYEQY
>TRBV7-8|TRBJ2-3|.
ASSYQAVSTDTQY
>TRBV10-3|TRBJ2-7|TRBD2
AISGTSWPPYEQY
>TRBV11-3|TRBJ2-1|TRBD1
ASSLGQGVHEQF
>TRBV4-2|TRBJ2-5|TRBD2
ASSPPGRAQETQY
>TRBV5-8|TRBJ1-5|.
ASRPRTGRNQPQH
>TRBV9|TRBJ2-5|.
ASSVGAGHQETQY
>TRBV25-1|TRBJ2-2|.
ASSEGGISNTGELF
>TRBV7-8|TRBJ2-6|.
ASSHNRVSGANVLT
>TRBV2|TRBJ1-2|.
ASSKESTGYGYT
>TRBV9|TRBJ2-7|TRBD2
ASSVQAGGSYEQY
>TRBV6-5|TRBJ1-6|TRBD1
ASSYIDRGNSPLH
>TRBV5-1|TRBJ1-4|.
ASSLVRGDEKLF
>TRBV4-1|TRBJ2-4|TRBD2
ASSQDRKNTGGVSKNIQY
>TRBV9|TRBJ1-3|TRBD1
ASSVAGGGENTIY
>TRBV7-2|TRBJ1-6|.
ASSLDTNSPLH
>TRBV25-1|TRBJ1-2|.
ASSPRNAINYGYT
>TRBV6-5|TRBJ2-1|.
ASSSPTSRYNEQF